The 21 T cell receptor beta chains below come from one sample, sequenced in a study of blood T cell repertoires in COVID-19. The protocol was immunoSEQ multiplex PCR, while the TCRdb copy is restricted to in-frame clones and leaves out a portion. The table shows about 210,000 clones, with approximately 78% occurring only once. The sequenced sample consisted of PBMCs or T cells enriched from blood (not recorded which). The receptors were gathered from a man aged 35 to 55 who had recovered from COVID-19.

The chain uses TRBV3-1 (or the pseudogene TRBV3-2) and TRBJ1-2; 8 bases line up with TRBD1. CDR3 length: 15 amino acids. The ends lost 1 base at V and 8 bases at J; junction bases unmatched: 9. Germline assignment: CDR1 LGHDT and CDR2 YNNKEL (reference sequence). CDR3 sequence: CASSQVRGQLYGYTF. The CDR3 DNA follows: TGTGCCAGCAGCCAAGTCAGGGGGCAGCTTTACGGCTACACCTTC.

This clone was observed a single time. The chain carries TRBV6-2 or TRBV6-3 and TRBJ1-1; no definite D call. Germline V gives CDR1 MNHEY, CDR2 SVGEGT. The CDR3 contains 15 residues. V lost 2 bases to trimming and J lost 0 bases, with 10 bases between them. The CDR3 DNA reads as TGTGCCAGCAGTTACGGTCCAGGTGTGAACACTGAAGCTTTCTTT. This translates into CASSYGPGVNTEAFF.

This chain joins TRBV2 and TRBJ1-1; 8 bases are a match to TRBD1. Germline V gives CDR1 SNHLY, CDR2 FYNNEI. The V segment lost 4 bases and the J segment 1 base; nucleotides outside the gene matches: 5. The CDR3 totals 15 residues. In DNA, the CDR3 is TGTGCCAGCAGTGCGACAGGGGCCAAGAACACTGAAGCTTTCTTT. Translating gives CASSATGAKNTEAFF.

This clone was detected only a few times. V usage is TRBV5-5 and J usage is TRBJ2-1; TRBD1 is a possible D gene (6 bases). Germline CDR1 and CDR2: SGHKS and YYEKEE (reference sequence). This CDR3 is 17 amino acids long. Trimming cost V 0 bases and J 0 bases, with 13 bases left between them. The CDR3 sequence: CASSLVGTQSSYNEQFF. The CDR3, as DNA: TGTGCCAGCAGCTTGGTAGGGACACAGAGCTCCTACAATGAGCAGTTCTTC. The complete variable domain, with remaining parts taken from reference TRBV5-5 and TRBJ2-1, reads DAGVTQSPTHLIKTRGQQVTLRCSPISGHKSVSWYQQVLGQGPQFIFQYYEKEERGRGNFPDRFSARQFPNYSSELNVNALLLGDSALYLCASSLVGTQSSYNEQFFGPGTRLTVL.

This rearrangement joins TRBV18 to TRBJ1-1; D might be TRBD1 (6 bases). There are 15 residues in the CDR3. V lost 2 bases and J lost 5, with 15 bases in between. In germline, CDR1 is KGHSH, CDR2 LQKENI. For the CDR3, the DNA is TGTGCCAGCTCACCATCCCAGGGGAAGGAGACTGAAGCTTTCTTT. Its translation: CASSPSQGKETEAFF.

Ten or more counts support this clone. This chain connects TRBV30 to TRBJ1-2, with 8 bases that match TRBD1. CDR3 length: 15 amino acids. Germline V gives CDR1 GTSNPN, CDR2 SVGIG (reference sequence). V shed 3 bases and J 0 bases; nucleotides not matched to a gene: 6. DNA for the CDR3: TGTGCCTGGAGGCTCAGGGGGCCTACTAACTATGGCTACACCTTC. Protein sequence: CAWRLRGPTNYGYTF.

The genes are TRBV4-1 and TRBJ1-1, with no clear D. The CDR3 loop spans 13 amino acids. Germline V CDR1 and CDR2: MGHRA, YSYEKL. Deletions cut 0 bases from V and 11 bases from J, with 13 bases between. The CDR3 is CASSQEVTRWAFF. The CDR3 DNA sequence: TGCGCCAGCAGCCAAGAGGTGACAAGATGGGCTTTCTTT.

V and J are TRBV6-5 and TRBJ1-1; possible D gene TRBD1, 6 bases. V lost 5 bases, J lost 2 bases, and 15 bases lay in between. CDR3 size: 15 residues. CDR1 is MNHEY, CDR2 SVGAGI, per germline. The CDR3 coding sequence is TGTGCCAGCAGTCTGGTAGCGGGGGGCAACACTGAAGCTTTCTTT. Its protein is CASSLVAGGNTEAFF.

This clone turned up a few times. This chain connects TRBV18 to TRBJ2-7; D remains ambiguous. The CDR3 has 12 residues. V shed 3 bases and J shed 10 bases, with 13 bases lying between them. The germline V gene encodes CDR1 KGHSH and CDR2 LQKENI. The CDR3 loop reads CASSPTRMEQYF. CDR3 coding DNA: TGTGCCAGCTCACCGACTCGGATGGAACAGTACTTC.

CDR3 coding DNA: TGTGCCAGCAGCTTGGGCCCAAGCACAGATACGCAGTATTTT. Its protein product is CASSLGPSTDTQYF. The chain couples TRBV7-3 to TRBJ2-3; D call uncertain. Germline V gene lookup returns CDR1 SGHTA and CDR2 FQGTGA. The CDR3 runs 14 residues. The ends were cut back, 3 bases at V and 0 bases at J, with 7 bases in the middle. The variable domain in full, completed from reference TRBV7-3 and TRBJ2-3, reads GAGVSQTPSNKVTEKGKYVELRCDPISGHTALYWYRQSLGQGPEFLIYFQGTGAADDSGLPNDRFFAVRPEGSVSTLKIQRTERGDSAVYLCASSLGPSTDTQYFGPGTRLTVL.

The chain joins TRBV9 to TRBJ2-3; TRBD2 is a possible D gene (6 bases). V lost 0 bases and J 8 bases, leaving 10 bases between the germline ends. Looked up from germline, CDR1 is SGDLS and CDR2 is YYNGEE. There are 13 residues in the CDR3. The CDR3 DNA is TGTGCCAGCAGCGTAGAAGGGACTCCTACGCAGTATTTT. Residues: CASSVEGTPTQYF.

The chain carries TRBV29-1 and TRBJ2-1; D is uncertain. Germline CDR1 is SQVTM and CDR2 is ANQGSEA. The CDR3 extends over 13 amino acids. V was clipped by 5 bases and J by 3 bases, with 11 bases between them. The CDR3 DNA is TGCAGCGTTATCTTCAGAATCTACAATGAGCAGTTCTTC. Its translation: CSVIFRIYNEQFF.

By its share, this clone is medium-sized. This chain links TRBV4-2 with TRBJ1-1; 7 bases align to TRBD1. The junction had 3 bases not matched to a gene; V was cut back by 1 base and J by 1 base. The V gene's germline CDR1 is LGHNA and CDR2 YNFKEQ. The CDR3 runs to 15 residues. CDR3 protein: CASSQGGGSNTEAFF. The CDR3 DNA sequence: TGTGCCAGCAGCCAAGGAGGGGGCTCGAACACTGAAGCTTTCTTT.

The rearrangement uses TRBV30 and TRBJ2-1, with 7 bases that match TRBD2. The CDR3 loop spans 14 amino acids. Germline assignment: CDR1 GTSNPN and CDR2 SVGIG (reference sequence). Trimming at V came to 4 bases and at J to 4 bases, leaving 7 bases not matched to a gene. The CDR3, as DNA: TGTGCCTGGATAAGGCTAGCGGATTACAATGAGCAGTTCTTC. Its translation: CAWIRLADYNEQFF.

The chain links TRBV12-3 or TRBV12-4 to TRBJ1-3; D possibly corresponds to TRBD1 (5 bases). Trimming left V 3 bases short and J 4 bases short, with 7 bases between. The CDR3 length is 13 residues. The CDR3 DNA sequence: TGTGCCAGCAGTTTGGAGGGGGGAAACACCATATATTTT. This encodes CASSLEGGNTIYF.

The rearrangement uses TRBV19 and TRBJ1-5, with D perhaps matching TRBD1 (5 bases). This CDR3 comprises 13 residues. V gave up 8 bases and J gave up 1 base, with 9 bases separating them. Germline loops: CDR1 LNHDA, CDR2 SQIVND (reference sequence). CDR3: CASGAESNQPQHF. CDR3 nucleotides: TGTGCCAGTGGGGCAGAGAGCAATCAGCCCCAGCATTTT.

This sequence joins TRBV19 and TRBJ1-6, with TRBD1 matching 10 bases. V was pared by 5 bases and J by 10 bases, with 17 bases of the junction left unmatched. The CDR3 spans 18 residues. CDR1 and CDR2 from the germline V gene are LNHDA and SQIVND (reference sequence). CDR3 residues: CASSDRDRGFRRGSPLHF. The DNA of the CDR3 is TGTGCCAGTAGTGACCGGGACAGGGGATTCCGAAGGGGGTCACCCCTCCACTTT.

The gene calls are TRBV13 and TRBJ2-1; D uncertain. The CDR3 length is 15 residues. Germline-derived CDR1 and CDR2 are PRHDT and FYEKMQ (reference sequence). The V end lost 0 bases, the J end lost 6 bases, and 12 bases lay between the germline ends. CDR3 coding DNA: TGTGCCAGCAGCTTAGGACTAACCCCTAGCAATGAGCAGTTCTTC. Translation: CASSLGLTPSNEQFF.

V usage is TRBV5-4 and J usage is TRBJ2-7, with 7 bases fitting TRBD2. CDR1 and CDR2 (germline): SGHNT, YYREEE (reference sequence). The CDR3 sequence is 16 residues long. Trimming took 5 bases from V and 7 from J; bases not matched to a gene: 18. The CDR3: CASRIFLGGGPGEQYF. CDR3 nucleotides: TGTGCCAGCAGGATCTTCCTTGGGGGAGGGCCGGGAGAGCAGTACTTC.

V usage is TRBV11-3 and J usage is TRBJ2-2; 9 nucleotides line up with TRBD1. J lost 1 base, V lost 5 bases, and 5 bases had no gene match. This CDR3 has 16 residues. CDR1 and CDR2 (germline): SGHNT, YENEEA. In DNA form, the CDR3 reads TGTGCCAGCAGCCAGCCGGGACAGGGGAACACCGGGGAGCTGTTTTTT. Its translation: CASSQPGQGNTGELFF.

The gene calls are TRBV7-2 and TRBJ2-3; D gene ambiguous. V was pared by 5 bases and J by 1 base, with 7 bases between. Germline assignment: CDR1 SGHTA and CDR2 FQGNSA. The CDR3 contains 13 residues. CDR3 protein: CASSPQGTDTQYF. The CDR3 DNA follows: TGTGCCAGCAGCCCCCAGGGCACAGATACGCAGTATTTT.